This T cell receptor beta chain is drawn from a study of blood T cell repertoires in COVID-19. Libraries were prepared by immunoSEQ multiplex PCR; TCRdb keeps only in-frame clonotypes and omits some of them. The table lists hundreds of thousands of clones, approximately 90% of them singletons, with more than 1.5% in the top ten. Germline V gene sequence: CDR1 LNHDA, CDR2 SQIVND (reference sequence). This CDR3 contains 14 residues. Trimming took off 5 bases at V and 4 bases at J, with 14 bases between the two ends. The chain recombines TRBV19 with TRBJ1-2; D may be TRBD1 (6 bases). This TCR derives from a man aged 35-49 years who had recovered from COVID-19. What was sequenced was PBMCs or T cells enriched from blood (not recorded which). The CDR3 bases are TGTGCCAGTAGTGAAGAAACAGGGAGCTATGGCTACACCTTC. It codes for CASSEETGSYGYTF.